These T cell receptor beta chains were read from a single sample in a study of T cells in Graves' hyperthyroidism and ophthalmopathy. TCRdb called the multiplex PCR reads again in MiXCR, with one record for every CDR3 protein. The sample yields approximately 640,000 distinct CDR3 sequences, 40% to 55% seen once. The sample comprised peripheral blood or thyroid tissue (not recorded which). These receptors all come from an adult man with Graves' disease, either hyperthyroidism or ophthalmopathy (not recorded which). CDR3s leave out the opening cysteine and the closing phenylalanine or tryptophan. The order of the fields is J gene, V gene, CDR3 protein.

j_call: TRBJ1-2; v_call: TRBV14; cdr3_aa: ASSQLSRSNYGYT
j_call: TRBJ1-5; v_call: TRBV15; cdr3_aa: ATSSGRDRN
j_call: TRBJ1-1; v_call: TRBV19; cdr3_aa: ATSGPRRTEAF
j_call: TRBJ1-3; v_call: TRBV29-1; cdr3_aa: SQHDISSGNTIY
j_call: TRBJ1-1; v_call: TRBV12-3/TRBV12-4; cdr3_aa: ASSPGQITEAF
j_call: TRBJ1-2; v_call: TRBV15; cdr3_aa: ATSSAGQARGYT
j_call: TRBJ1-6; v_call: TRBV12-3/TRBV12-4; cdr3_aa: ASSAALTGSSYNSPLH
j_call: TRBJ1-3; v_call: TRBV19; cdr3_aa: ASMGRATGNTIY
j_call: TRBJ2-7; v_call: TRBV6-1; cdr3_aa: VSSPAGDRGTYEQY
j_call: TRBJ1-1; v_call: TRBV2; cdr3_aa: ASSLGQGGPGAF
j_call: TRBJ2-2; v_call: TRBV20-1; cdr3_aa: SARPPGGELF
j_call: TRBJ2-6; v_call: TRBV24-1; cdr3_aa: ATSDSWDGESLMANVLT
j_call: TRBJ1-1; v_call: TRBV7-9; cdr3_aa: ASSKGSFRGAAEAF
j_call: TRBJ1-2; v_call: TRBV25-1; cdr3_aa: ASSASGDRGNYGYT
j_call: TRBJ1-1; v_call: TRBV29-1; cdr3_aa: SVAGWGVNTEAF
j_call: TRBJ1-5; v_call: TRBV20-1; cdr3_aa: SAKTGGAGNQPQH
j_call: TRBJ1-2; v_call: TRBV6-1; cdr3_aa: ASSAPTGGGYT
j_call: TRBJ1-2; v_call: TRBV9; cdr3_aa: ASSELPGGANNYGYT
j_call: TRBJ1-4; v_call: TRBV20-1; cdr3_aa: SARGQGGGEKLF
j_call: TRBJ1-1; v_call: TRBV7-2; cdr3_aa: ASSLGTPEAF
j_call: TRBJ1-1; v_call: TRBV10-3; cdr3_aa: AISQFSQGPREAF
j_call: TRBJ1-4; v_call: TRBV10-3; cdr3_aa: AISDGQGEKLF
j_call: TRBJ1-5; v_call: TRBV7-8; cdr3_aa: AASGTGGQPQH
j_call: TRBJ2-3; v_call: TRBV5-1; cdr3_aa: ASSLATGTDTQY
j_call: TRBJ1-2; v_call: TRBV7-8; cdr3_aa: ASSLSLDRGRYGYT
j_call: TRBJ1-4; v_call: TRBV20-1; cdr3_aa: SARGSGLGAEKLF
j_call: TRBJ1-2; v_call: TRBV10-3; cdr3_aa: AIRDTSRGDYGYT
j_call: TRBJ1-1; v_call: TRBV12-3/TRBV12-4; cdr3_aa: ASIASDGENTEAF
j_call: TRBJ2-3; v_call: TRBV20-1; cdr3_aa: SVQRGGTDTQY
j_call: TRBJ1-5; v_call: TRBV6-6; cdr3_aa: ASSRTDINQPQH
j_call: TRBJ1-5; v_call: TRBV19; cdr3_aa: ASSLRDRDQPQH
j_call: TRBJ1-2; v_call: TRBV2; cdr3_aa: ASRQGTGVAGGYT
j_call: TRBJ2-2; v_call: TRBV7-2; cdr3_aa: ASSQRSQGAVELF
j_call: TRBJ2-2; v_call: TRBV7-9; cdr3_aa: ASSVATGGWGGELF
j_call: TRBJ2-7; v_call: TRBV29-1; cdr3_aa: SVGRTLYEQY
j_call: TRBJ2-7; v_call: TRBV10-3; cdr3_aa: AISGPPGQGDSGDEQY
j_call: TRBJ1-6; v_call: TRBV20-1; cdr3_aa: SAGADREALH
j_call: TRBJ1-2; v_call: TRBV7-9; cdr3_aa: ASSEGQENYGYT
j_call: TRBJ2-2; v_call: TRBV20-1; cdr3_aa: SAQQGFGELF
j_call: TRBJ1-1; v_call: TRBV6-1; cdr3_aa: ASSARDRQIEAF
j_call: TRBJ1-2; v_call: TRBV11-2; cdr3_aa: ASSLDRTPLGGYT